These 28 T cell receptor beta chains were sequenced from one sample in a study of blood T cell repertoires in COVID-19. TCRdb's copy holds only in-frame clones and misses some; the assay was immunoSEQ multiplex PCR. The data hold more than 70,000 clones, with over 70% observed a single time. The sequencing sample was made of peripheral blood. Receptor source: a human donor in a cohort sampled during active COVID-19.

The chain joins TRBV2 to TRBJ2-7, with 8 positions matching TRBD1. V was clipped by 8 bases and J by 6 bases; unmatched bases: 9. Germline values: CDR1 SNHLY, CDR2 FYNNEI. CDR3 length: 13 amino acids. The CDR3 is CASGQGYGVEQYF. The CDR3 DNA reads as TGTGCCAGCGGACAGGGCTATGGGGTCGAGCAGTACTTC.

The V and J genes are TRBV19 and TRBJ2-7, with 8 bases aligning to TRBD1. CDR1 and CDR2 (germline): LNHDA, SQIVND (reference sequence). This CDR3 contains 13 residues. The V segment lost 5 bases and the J segment 7 bases; nucleotides outside the gene matches: 7. The CDR3 here is CASSPDREKEQYF. The CDR3 DNA follows: TGTGCCAGTAGTCCGGACAGGGAGAAAGAGCAGTACTTC.

The chain employs TRBV11-2 and TRBJ1-2, with D possibly being TRBD1 (5 bases). The V and J ends lost 3 bases and 4 bases respectively, with 18 bases between them. CDR1 is SGHAT, CDR2 FQNNGV, per germline. The CDR3 contains 16 residues. The CDR3 nucleotides are TGTGCCAGCAGCTTGGGTTCCGCGGGGGATTCCTATGGCTACACCTTC. Its protein product is CASSLGSAGDSYGYTF. The whole variable domain, filled in from reference TRBV11-2 and TRBJ1-2, reads EAGVAQSPRYKIIEKRQSVAFWCNPISGHATLYWYQQILGQGPKLLIQFQNNGVVDDSQLPKDRFSAERLKGVDSTLKIQPAKLEDSAVYLCASSLGSAGDSYGYTFGSGTRLTVV.

V gene TRBV29-1 combines with J gene TRBJ1-1; 10 positions agree with TRBD1. CDR1 is SQVTM, CDR2 ANQGSEA, per germline. The junction had 6 bases not matched to a gene; V was cut back by 4 bases and J by 1 base. The CDR3 has 15 amino acids. CDR3 sequence: CSVARDRGGNTEAFF. CDR3 sequence (DNA): TGCAGCGTTGCGAGGGACAGGGGCGGGAACACTGAAGCTTTCTTT.

In DNA, the CDR3 is TGTGCCAGCAGTCGGCCTCGGACAGGCTTCTCTGGAAACACCATATATTTT. It specifies CASSRPRTGFSGNTIYF. This chain joins TRBV6-6 and TRBJ1-3, with TRBD1 matching over 7 bases. This CDR3 is 17 amino acids long. V shed 5 bases and J 0 bases; nucleotides not matched to a gene: 10. The germline gives CDR1 MNHNY, CDR2 SVGAGI (reference sequence).

The V and J genes are TRBV5-8 and TRBJ2-7, with TRBD2 matching over 7 bases. Germline V gene data show CDR1 as SGHTS and CDR2 as YDEGEE. CDR3 length: 12 amino acids. Trimming cost V 10 bases and J 1 base; bases outside gene matches: 5. The CDR3 nucleotides are TGTGCCTGGGGGGAGGGGTCCTACGAGCAGTACTTC. The encoded protein is CAWGEGSYEQYF.

The CDR3, as DNA: TGTGCCACCAGCAGAGACCAGGTGGTGTCGGAGACCCAGTACTTC. Amino acid sequence: CATSRDQVVSETQYF. The chain combines TRBV15 with TRBJ2-5, with D uncertain. Trimming cost V 0 bases and J 5 bases, with 13 bases left between them. CDR1 and CDR2 from the germline V gene are LNHNV and YYDKDF (reference sequence). The CDR3 extends over 15 amino acids.

The V and J genes are TRBV10-1 and TRBJ2-7; D is perhaps TRBD1 (6 bases). CDR3 length equals 13 residues. Germline lookup yields CDR1 WNHNN and CDR2 SYGVQD (reference sequence). Trimming removed 5 bases from V and 3 bases from J, with 11 bases in between. CDR3 nucleotides: TGCGCCAGCAGTCTCAAAGGGGGCTACGAGCAGTACTTC. Translated: CASSLKGGYEQYF.

V gene TRBV5-8 combines with J gene TRBJ2-2; weak D call: TRBD2 (5 bases). V lost 1 base and J 0 bases, leaving 7 bases between the germline ends. This CDR3 comprises 15 residues. Germline V gives CDR1 SGHTS, CDR2 YDEGEE. CDR3: CASSLWGANTGELFF. Here the CDR3 DNA reads TGTGCCAGCAGCTTGTGGGGAGCGAACACCGGGGAGCTGTTTTTT.

This chain uses TRBV3-1 (or the pseudogene TRBV3-2) with TRBJ2-4; TRBD1 agrees at 8 bases. The CDR3 loop spans 16 amino acids. The germline V gene has CDR1 LGHDT and CDR2 YNNKEL (reference sequence). V was pared by 4 bases and J by 1 base, with 6 bases of the junction left unmatched. CDR3 loop: CASSRGTGMAKNIQYF. As DNA, the CDR3 is TGTGCCAGCAGCCGAGGGACAGGTATGGCCAAAAACATTCAGTACTTC.

This clone was seen only a few times. The CDR3 sequence: CATSRAFHSGNTIYF. CDR3 coding DNA: TGTGCCACCAGCAGGGCTTTCCACTCTGGAAACACCATATATTTT. The V gene is TRBV15, the J gene TRBJ1-3; D unclear. From germline, CDR1 is LNHNV and CDR2 YYDKDF (reference sequence). Trimming removed 3 bases from V and 0 bases from J, with 9 bases in between. This CDR3 comprises 15 residues.

The gene calls are TRBV10-3 and TRBJ1-2, with a possible D match to TRBD1 (6 bases). CDR1 and CDR2 from the germline V gene are ENHRY and SYGVKD. Trimming shortened V by 11 bases and J by 0 bases, and 22 bases separated the two germline ends. The CDR3 length is 16 residues. The CDR3, as DNA: TGTGCCGTCCGAACAGGGAGGGGAAAAACTAACTATGGCTACACCTTC. It is translated as CAVRTGRGKTNYGYTF.

The gene calls are TRBV15 and TRBJ2-5; tentative D call: TRBD2 (6 bases). V lost 1 base, J lost 1 base, and 19 bases lay in between. The CDR3 loop spans 18 amino acids. The V gene's germline CDR1 is LNHNV and CDR2 YYDKDF (reference sequence). The CDR3 sequence: CATSRALANPLFQETQYF. As DNA, the CDR3 is TGTGCCACCAGCAGAGCTCTAGCGAACCCACTATTCCAAGAGACCCAGTACTTC.

J is TRBJ2-7 and V is TRBV27, with TRBD2 matching 10 bases. Trimming took 3 bases from V and 3 from J; bases not matched to a gene: 2. The CDR3 totals 14 residues. Germline CDR1 is MNHEY and CDR2 is SMNVEV (reference sequence). CDR3 in amino acids: CASSFASGGYEQYF. DNA of the CDR3: TGTGCCAGCAGTTTTGCTAGCGGGGGCTACGAGCAGTACTTC.

In DNA form, the CDR3 reads TGTGCCAGCACCGAAAGGGGAGGGTCTCCCTACGAGCAGTACTTC. This translates into CASTERGGSPYEQYF. The rearrangement uses TRBV11-2 and TRBJ2-7; 7 bases line up with TRBD2. V shed 7 bases, J shed 2 bases, and the junction held 11 bases outside the gene matches. The CDR3 sequence is 15 residues long. Germline CDR1 SGHAT, CDR2 FQNNGV.

This clone was counted a single time. The chain recombines TRBV25-1 with TRBJ1-4; TRBD1 is a possible D gene (5 bases). V was trimmed by 3 bases and J by 8 bases, leaving 19 bases between them. In germline, CDR1 is MGHDK, CDR2 SYGVNS. There are 16 residues in the CDR3. This chain's CDR3 is CASSDSPLGGGEKLFF. CDR3 nucleotides: TGTGCCAGCAGTGACTCCCCTCTTGGCGGGGGGGAAAAACTGTTTTTT. The full variable domain, rest sourced from reference TRBV25-1 and TRBJ1-4, is EADIYQTPRYLVIGTGKKITLECSQTMGHDKMYWYQQDPGMELHLIHYSYGVNSTEKGDLSSESTVSRIRTEHFPLTLESARPSHTSQYLCASSDSPLGGGEKLFFGSGTQLSVL.

The V gene is TRBV30, the J gene TRBJ1-1; the match to TRBD1 covers 11 bases. Per germline, CDR1 GTSNPN and CDR2 SVGIG (reference sequence). V shed 3 bases, J shed 4 bases, and the junction held 4 bases outside the gene matches. This CDR3 is 14 amino acids long. This CDR3 reads CAWRTGQGVTEAFF. For the CDR3, the DNA is TGTGCCTGGAGAACGGGACAGGGGGTCACTGAAGCTTTCTTT. The variable domain in full, with the rest retrieved from reference TRBV30 and TRBJ1-1, is SQTIHQWPATLVQPVGSPLSLECTVEGTSNPNLYWYRQAAGRGLQLLFYSVGIGQISSEVPQNLSASRPQDRQFILSSKKLLLSDSGFYLCAWRTGQGVTEAFFGQGTRLTVV.

The chain combines TRBV6-5 with TRBJ2-3; D possibly corresponds to TRBD2 (6 bases). This CDR3 has 11 amino acids. The ends were cut back, 0 bases at V and 14 bases at J, with 9 bases in the middle. The germline V gene has CDR1 MNHEY and CDR2 SVGAGI. This CDR3 reads CASSYSGRRYF. CDR3 sequence (DNA): TGTGCCAGCAGTTACTCTGGGAGGCGGTATTTT.

This sequence joins TRBV24-1 and TRBJ1-5; D perhaps matches TRBD1 (5 bases). CDR1 and CDR2 (germline): KGHDR, SFDVKD. V was trimmed by 1 base and J by 0 bases, leaving 12 bases between them. This CDR3 contains 17 residues. The CDR3 reads CATSDFNGGYSNQPQHF. The CDR3 bases are TGTGCCACCAGTGATTTTAACGGGGGATATAGCAATCAGCCCCAGCATTTT.

The J gene is TRBJ1-1, the V gene TRBV7-6, with D hard to call. The CDR3 has 15 residues. V was pared by 1 base and J by 0 bases, with 9 bases between. Germline CDR1 SGHVS, CDR2 FNYEAQ. The CDR3 sequence is CASSLGSGMNTEAFF. CDR3 nucleotide sequence: TGTGCCAGCAGCTTAGGGTCGGGGATGAACACTGAAGCTTTCTTT. The full variable domain, rest sourced from reference TRBV7-6 and TRBJ1-1, is GAGVSQSPRYKVTKRGQDVALRCDPISGHVSLYWYRQALGQGPEFLTYFNYEAQQDKSGLPNDRFSAERPEGSISTLTIQRTEQRDSAMYRCASSLGSGMNTEAFFGQGTRLTVV.

This chain links TRBV6-5 with TRBJ2-7, with TRBD1 matching 8 bases. The CDR3 covers 15 residues. V dropped 5 bases and J dropped 4; count of bases not matched to a gene: 10. CDR1 MNHEY and CDR2 SVGAGI come from the germline V gene. The CDR3: CASSPDRGKIYEQYF. In DNA, the CDR3 is TGTGCCAGCAGTCCTGACAGGGGAAAAATATACGAGCAGTACTTC.

The rearrangement links TRBV21-1 to TRBJ2-7; TRBD1 was called by the table and not checked on the DNA. TRBV21-1 is termed a pseudogene. The CDR3 has 17 amino acids. The CDR3 DNA reads TGTGCCAGCAGCAACGGGGGACAGGGGGTAAGCTCCTACGAGCAGTACTTC. This gives the protein CASSNGGQGVSSYEQYF.

This clone was recorded a few times. The chain employs TRBV28 and TRBJ1-4; D not resolved. This CDR3 is built from 16 residues. The germline gives CDR1 MDHEN, CDR2 SYDVKM. The V end was cut by 3 bases, the J end by 6 bases, with 17 bases between. DNA for the CDR3: TGTGCCAGCAGTTTTAGGACGGCCCGGCGGGATGAAAAACTGTTTTTT. This encodes CASSFRTARRDEKLFF. The full variable domain, rest sourced from reference TRBV28 and TRBJ1-4, is DVKVTQSSRYLVKRTGEKVFLECVQDMDHENMFWYRQDPGLGLRLIYFSYDVKMKEKGDIPEGYSVSREKKERFSLILESASTNQTSMYLCASSFRTARRDEKLFFGSGTQLSVL.

The V and J genes are TRBV12-3 or TRBV12-4 and TRBJ2-3, with D unclear. V lost 2 bases and J 6 bases, leaving 9 bases between the germline ends. The CDR3 is made up of 13 amino acids. CDR3 sequence: CASSLWASDTQYF. The CDR3 DNA is TGTGCCAGCAGTTTATGGGCCTCGGATACGCAGTATTTT.

In this sample, this clone turned up a few times. V is TRBV9 and J is TRBJ2-4; TRBD1 agrees at 9 bases. The CDR3 is made up of 15 amino acids. Per germline, CDR1 SGDLS and CDR2 YYNGEE. The V segment lost 3 bases and the J segment 4 bases; nucleotides outside the gene matches: 5. The CDR3 loop reads CASSARGQGKNIQYF. CDR3 DNA sequence: TGTGCCAGCAGCGCTAGGGGACAGGGAAAAAACATTCAGTACTTC.

V usage is TRBV18 and J usage is TRBJ2-1; 9 nucleotides line up with TRBD2. With V trimmed by 3 bases and J by 9 bases, 15 bases remained unmatched. This CDR3 region has 17 residues. The germline CDR1 and CDR2 sequences are KGHSH and LQKENI. The CDR3 protein is CASSPPGGGAVNVEQFF. The CDR3 DNA reads TGTGCCAGCTCACCCCCGGGCGGGGGGGCCGTTAATGTTGAGCAGTTCTTC.

The V and J genes are TRBV7-2 and TRBJ2-3, with 7 bases lining up with TRBD2. Germline CDR1 SGHTA, CDR2 FQGNSA. The CDR3 covers 13 residues. Trimming removed 1 base from V and 6 bases from J; junction bases left unmatched: 1. The CDR3 sequence is CASSLVRGDTQYF. Written as DNA, the CDR3 is TGTGCCAGCAGCTTAGTGCGGGGGGATACGCAGTATTTT.

The chain links TRBV30 to TRBJ1-6; D is possibly TRBD1 (5 bases). Trimming removed 3 bases from V and 10 bases from J, with 13 bases in between. The CDR3 loop spans 13 amino acids. Germline CDR1 and CDR2: GTSNPN and SVGIG (reference sequence). The CDR3: CAWSGQGVSPLHF. The CDR3 nucleotides are TGTGCCTGGAGCGGTCAGGGCGTCTCACCCCTCCACTTT.